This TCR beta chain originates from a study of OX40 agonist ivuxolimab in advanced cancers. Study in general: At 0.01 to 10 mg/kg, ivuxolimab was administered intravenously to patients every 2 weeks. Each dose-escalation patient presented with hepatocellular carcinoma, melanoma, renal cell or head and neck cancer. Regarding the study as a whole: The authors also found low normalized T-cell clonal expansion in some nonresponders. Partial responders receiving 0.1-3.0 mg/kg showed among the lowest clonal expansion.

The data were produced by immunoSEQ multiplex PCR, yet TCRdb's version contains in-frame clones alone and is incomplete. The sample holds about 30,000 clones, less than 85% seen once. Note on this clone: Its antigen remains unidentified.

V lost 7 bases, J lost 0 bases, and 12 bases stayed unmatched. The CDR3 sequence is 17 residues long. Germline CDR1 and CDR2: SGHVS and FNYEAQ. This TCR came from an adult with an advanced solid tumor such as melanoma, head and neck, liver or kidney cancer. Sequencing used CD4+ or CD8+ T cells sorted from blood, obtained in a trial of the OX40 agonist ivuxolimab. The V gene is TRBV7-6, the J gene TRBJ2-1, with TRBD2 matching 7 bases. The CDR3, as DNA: TGTGCCAGCATCAAAGGCGGGAGCTTCCACTCCTACAATGAGCAGTTCTTC. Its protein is CASIKGGSFHSYNEQFF. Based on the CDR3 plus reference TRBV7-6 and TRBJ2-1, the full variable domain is GAGVSQSPRYKVTKRGQDVALRCDPISGHVSLYWYRQALGQGPEFLTYFNYEAQQDKSGLPNDRFSAERPEGSISTLTIQRTEQRDSAMYRCASIKGGSFHSYNEQFFGPGTRLTVL.